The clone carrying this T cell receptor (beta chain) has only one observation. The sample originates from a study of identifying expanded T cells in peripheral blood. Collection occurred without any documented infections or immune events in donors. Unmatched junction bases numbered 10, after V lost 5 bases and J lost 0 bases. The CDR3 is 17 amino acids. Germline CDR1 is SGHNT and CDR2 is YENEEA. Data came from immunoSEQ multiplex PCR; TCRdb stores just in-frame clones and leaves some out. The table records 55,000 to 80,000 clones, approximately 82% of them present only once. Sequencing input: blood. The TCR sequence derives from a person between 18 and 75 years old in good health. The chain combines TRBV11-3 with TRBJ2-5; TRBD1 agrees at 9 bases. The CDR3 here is CASSPALRDRDQETQYF. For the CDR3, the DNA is TGTGCCAGCAGCCCGGCCCTGAGGGACAGGGACCAAGAGACCCAGTACTTC.